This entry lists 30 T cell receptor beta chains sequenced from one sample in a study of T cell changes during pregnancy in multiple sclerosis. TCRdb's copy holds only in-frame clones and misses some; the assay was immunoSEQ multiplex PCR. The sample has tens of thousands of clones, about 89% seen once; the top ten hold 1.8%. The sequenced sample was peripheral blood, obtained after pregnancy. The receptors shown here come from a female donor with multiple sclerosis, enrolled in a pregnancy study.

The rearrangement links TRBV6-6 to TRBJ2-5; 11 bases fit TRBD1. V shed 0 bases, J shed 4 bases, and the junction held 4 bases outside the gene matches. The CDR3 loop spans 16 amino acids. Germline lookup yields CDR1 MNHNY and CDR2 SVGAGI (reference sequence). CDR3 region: CASSYSDRGPVETQYF. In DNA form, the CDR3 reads TGTGCCAGCAGTTACTCGGACAGGGGGCCTGTAGAGACCCAGTACTTC.

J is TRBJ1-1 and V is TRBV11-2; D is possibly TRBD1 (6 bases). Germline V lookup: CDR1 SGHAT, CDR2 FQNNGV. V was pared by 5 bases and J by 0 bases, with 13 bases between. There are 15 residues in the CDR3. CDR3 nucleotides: TGTGCCAGCAGCAGGGTGACAGGATTGAACACTGAAGCTTTCTTT. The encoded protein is CASSRVTGLNTEAFF.

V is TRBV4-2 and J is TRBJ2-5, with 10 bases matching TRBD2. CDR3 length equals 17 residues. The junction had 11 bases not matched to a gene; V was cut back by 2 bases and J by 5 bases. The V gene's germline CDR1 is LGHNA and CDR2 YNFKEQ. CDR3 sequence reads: CASSQRGSGGVGETQYF. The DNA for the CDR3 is TGTGCCAGCAGCCAAAGGGGGAGCGGGGGGGTAGGGGAGACCCAGTACTTC.

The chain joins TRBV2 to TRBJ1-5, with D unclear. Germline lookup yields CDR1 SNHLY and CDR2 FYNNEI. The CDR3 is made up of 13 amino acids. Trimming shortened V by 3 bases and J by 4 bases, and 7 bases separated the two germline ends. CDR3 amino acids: CASSENRNQPQHF. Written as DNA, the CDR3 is TGTGCCAGCAGTGAGAACAGAAATCAGCCCCAGCATTTT. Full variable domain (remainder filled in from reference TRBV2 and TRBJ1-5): EPEVTQTPSHQVTQMGQEVILRCVPISNHLYFYWYRQILGQKVEFLVSFYNNEISEKSEIFDDQFSVERPDGSNFTLKIRSTKLEDSAMYFCASSENRNQPQHFGDGTRLSIL.

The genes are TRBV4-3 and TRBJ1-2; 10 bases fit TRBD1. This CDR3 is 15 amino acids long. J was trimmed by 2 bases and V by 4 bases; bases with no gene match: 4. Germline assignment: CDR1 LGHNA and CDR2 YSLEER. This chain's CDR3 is CASSRRGQGNYGYTF. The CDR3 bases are TGCGCCAGCAGCCGTCGGGGACAGGGGAACTATGGCTACACCTTC.

The CDR3 loop reads CASSRHGQWETQYF. As DNA, the CDR3 is TGTGCCAGCAGCAGACACGGACAATGGGAGACCCAGTACTTC. The rearrangement joins TRBV5-6 to TRBJ2-5, with D possibly TRBD1 on 5 matching bases. CDR1 is SGHDT and CDR2 is YYEEEE in the germline V gene. V was trimmed by 4 bases and J by 5 bases, leaving 15 bases between them. This CDR3 contains 14 residues.

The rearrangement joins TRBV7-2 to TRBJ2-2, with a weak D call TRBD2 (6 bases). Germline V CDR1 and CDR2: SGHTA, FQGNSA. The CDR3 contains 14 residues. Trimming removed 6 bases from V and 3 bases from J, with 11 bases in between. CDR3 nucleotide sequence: TGTGCCAGCAGTACGGGAGACCACACCGGGGAGCTGTTTTTT. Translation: CASSTGDHTGELFF.

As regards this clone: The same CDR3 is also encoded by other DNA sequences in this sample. CDR3 sequence reads: CASSGQVANYGYTF. In DNA, the CDR3 is TGTGCCAGCAGTGGGCAGGTAGCTAACTATGGCTACACCTTC. This chain uses TRBV6-1 with TRBJ1-2; D remains unclear. Trimming took 4 bases from V and 0 from J, leaving 9 bases between them. The CDR3 covers 14 residues. Germline assignment: CDR1 MNHNS and CDR2 SASEGT.

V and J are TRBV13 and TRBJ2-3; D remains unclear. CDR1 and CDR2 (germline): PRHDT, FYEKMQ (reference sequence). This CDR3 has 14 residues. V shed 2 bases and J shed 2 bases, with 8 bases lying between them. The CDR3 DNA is TGTGCCAGCAGCTTACGGGTGTACACAGATACGCAGTATTTT. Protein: CASSLRVYTDTQYF.

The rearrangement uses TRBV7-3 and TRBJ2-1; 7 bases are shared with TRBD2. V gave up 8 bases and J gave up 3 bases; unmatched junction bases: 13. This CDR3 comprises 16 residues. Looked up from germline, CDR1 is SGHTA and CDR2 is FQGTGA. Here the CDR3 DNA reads TGTGCCAGCTCCTCTGGGGGGGGAACCATCTACAATGAGCAGTTCTTC. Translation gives CASSSGGGTIYNEQFF. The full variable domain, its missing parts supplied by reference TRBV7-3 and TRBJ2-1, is GAGVSQTPSNKVTEKGKYVELRCDPISGHTALYWYRQSLGQGPEFLIYFQGTGAADDSGLPNDRFFAVRPEGSVSTLKIQRTERGDSAVYLCASSSGGGTIYNEQFFGPGTRLTVL.

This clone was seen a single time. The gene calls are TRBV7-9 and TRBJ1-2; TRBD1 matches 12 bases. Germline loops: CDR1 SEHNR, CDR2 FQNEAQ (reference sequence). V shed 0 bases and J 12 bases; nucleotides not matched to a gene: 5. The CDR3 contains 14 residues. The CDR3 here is CASSLAGTGGFDTF. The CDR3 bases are TGTGCCAGCAGCTTAGCCGGGACAGGGGGCTTCGACACCTTC. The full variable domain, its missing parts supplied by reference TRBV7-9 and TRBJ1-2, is DTGVSQNPRHKITKRGQNVTFRCDPISEHNRLYWYRQTLGQGPEFLTYFQNEAQLEKSRLLSDRFSAERPKGSFSTLEIQRTEQGDSAMYLCASSLAGTGGFDTFGSGTRLTVV.

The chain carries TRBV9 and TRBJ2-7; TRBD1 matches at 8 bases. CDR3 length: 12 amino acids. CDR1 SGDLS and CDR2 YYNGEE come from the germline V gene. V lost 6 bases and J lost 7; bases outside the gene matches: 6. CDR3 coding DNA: TGTGCCAGCAACCAGGGGGCAAGGGAGCAGTACTTC. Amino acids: CASNQGAREQYF.

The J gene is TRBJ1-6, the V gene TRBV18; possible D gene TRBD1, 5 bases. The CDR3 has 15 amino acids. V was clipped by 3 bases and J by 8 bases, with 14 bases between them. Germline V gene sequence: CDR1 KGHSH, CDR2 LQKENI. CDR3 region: CASSPSAGPDSPLHF. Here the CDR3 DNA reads TGTGCCAGCTCACCCTCAGCAGGGCCAGATTCACCCCTCCACTTT.

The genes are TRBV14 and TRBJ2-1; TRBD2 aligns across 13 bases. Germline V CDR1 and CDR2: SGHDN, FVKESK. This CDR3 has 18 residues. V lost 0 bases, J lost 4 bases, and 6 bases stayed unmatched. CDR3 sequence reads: CASSQDLTSGGVYNEQFF. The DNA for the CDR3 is TGTGCCAGCAGCCAAGATCTCACTAGCGGGGGGGTGTACAATGAGCAGTTCTTC.

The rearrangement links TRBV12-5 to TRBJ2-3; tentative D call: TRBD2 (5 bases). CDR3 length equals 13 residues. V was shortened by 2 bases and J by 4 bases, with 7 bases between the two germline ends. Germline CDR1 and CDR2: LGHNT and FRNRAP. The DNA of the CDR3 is TGTGCTAGTGGTTTGTCCGGGGCAGATACGCAGTATTTT. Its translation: CASGLSGADTQYF.

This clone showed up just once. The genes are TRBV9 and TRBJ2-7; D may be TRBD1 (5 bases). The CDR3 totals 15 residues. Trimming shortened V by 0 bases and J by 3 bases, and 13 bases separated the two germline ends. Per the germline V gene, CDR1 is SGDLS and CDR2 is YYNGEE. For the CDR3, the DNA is TGTGCCAGCAGCGTAGGGACAAGTAGGGTCTACGAGCAGTACTTC. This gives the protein CASSVGTSRVYEQYF.

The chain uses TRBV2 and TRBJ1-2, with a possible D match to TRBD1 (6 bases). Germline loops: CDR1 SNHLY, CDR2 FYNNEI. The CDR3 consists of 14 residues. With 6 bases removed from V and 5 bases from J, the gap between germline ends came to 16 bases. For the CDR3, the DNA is TGTGCCAGCAGCCTTTACAGGGATCGATATGGCTACACCTTC. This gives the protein CASSLYRDRYGYTF.

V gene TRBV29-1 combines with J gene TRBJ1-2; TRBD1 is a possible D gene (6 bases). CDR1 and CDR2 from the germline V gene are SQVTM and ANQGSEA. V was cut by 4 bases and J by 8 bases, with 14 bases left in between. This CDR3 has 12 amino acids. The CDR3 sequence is CSVGYRDDGYTF. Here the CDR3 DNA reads TGCAGCGTTGGATACAGGGACGACGGCTACACCTTC. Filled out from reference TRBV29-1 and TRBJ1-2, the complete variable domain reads SAVISQKPSRDICQRGTSLTIQCQVDSQVTMMFWYRQQPGQSLTLIATANQGSEATYESGFVIDKFPISRPNLTFSTLTVSNMSPEDSSIYLCSVGYRDDGYTFGSGTRLTVV.

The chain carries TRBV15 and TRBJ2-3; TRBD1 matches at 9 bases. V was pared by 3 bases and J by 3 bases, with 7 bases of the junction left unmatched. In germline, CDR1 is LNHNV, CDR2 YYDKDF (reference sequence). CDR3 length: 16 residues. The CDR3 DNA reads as TGTGCCACCAGCAGGAACAGGGGGCTCGGGACAGATACGCAGTATTTT. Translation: CATSRNRGLGTDTQYF.

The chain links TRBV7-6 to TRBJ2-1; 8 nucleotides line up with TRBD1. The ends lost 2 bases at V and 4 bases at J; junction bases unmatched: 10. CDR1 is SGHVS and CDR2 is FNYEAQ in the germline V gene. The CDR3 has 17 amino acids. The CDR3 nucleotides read TGTGCCAGCAGCTTAAGCGCGACAGGGGTCCTTTACAATGAGCAGTTCTTC. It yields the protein CASSLSATGVLYNEQFF.

The CDR3 here is CASSHFRGGNYGYTF. As DNA, the CDR3 is TGTGCCAGCAGCCATTTTAGGGGAGGAAACTATGGCTACACCTTC. This chain uses TRBV7-9 with TRBJ1-2, with D possibly being TRBD1 (5 bases). The germline V gene has CDR1 SEHNR and CDR2 FQNEAQ (reference sequence). The CDR3 has 15 amino acids. With 5 bases removed from V and 2 bases from J, the gap between germline ends came to 15 bases.

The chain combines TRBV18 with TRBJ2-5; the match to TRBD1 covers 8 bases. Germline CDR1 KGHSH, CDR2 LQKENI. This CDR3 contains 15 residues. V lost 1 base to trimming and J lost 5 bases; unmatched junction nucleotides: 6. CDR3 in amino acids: CASSPRAGGEETQYF. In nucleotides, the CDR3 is TGTGCCAGCTCACCACGGGCAGGGGGCGAGGAGACCCAGTACTTC.

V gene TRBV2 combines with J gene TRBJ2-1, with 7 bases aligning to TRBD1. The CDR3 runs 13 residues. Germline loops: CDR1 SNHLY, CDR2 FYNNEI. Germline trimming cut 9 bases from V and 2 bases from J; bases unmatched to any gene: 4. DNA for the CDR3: TGTGCCAGTACAGGGGAAACCTACAATGAGCAGTTCTTC. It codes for CASTGETYNEQFF.

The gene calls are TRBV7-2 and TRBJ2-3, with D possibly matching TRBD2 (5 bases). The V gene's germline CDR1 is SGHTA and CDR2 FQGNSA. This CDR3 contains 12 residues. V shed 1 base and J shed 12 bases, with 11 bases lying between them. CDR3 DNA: TGTGCCAGCAGCTTAGACCGGGGTCTCCAGTATTTT. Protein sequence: CASSLDRGLQYF.

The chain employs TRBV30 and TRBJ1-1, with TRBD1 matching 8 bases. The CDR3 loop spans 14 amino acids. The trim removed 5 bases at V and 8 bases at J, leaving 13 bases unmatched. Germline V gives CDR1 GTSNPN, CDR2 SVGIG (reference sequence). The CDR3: CAWGVQAGQGEAFF. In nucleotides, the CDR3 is TGTGCCTGGGGAGTACAAGCCGGACAGGGCGAAGCTTTCTTT.

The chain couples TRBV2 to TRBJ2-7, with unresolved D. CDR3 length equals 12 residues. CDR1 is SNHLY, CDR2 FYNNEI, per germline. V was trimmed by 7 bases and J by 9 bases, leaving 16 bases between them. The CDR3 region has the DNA TGTGCCAGCACCCTGGCCCGAATATCGCAGTACTTC. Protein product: CASTLARISQYF. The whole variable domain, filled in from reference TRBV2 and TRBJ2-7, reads EPEVTQTPSHQVTQMGQEVILRCVPISNHLYFYWYRQILGQKVEFLVSFYNNEISEKSEIFDDQFSVERPDGSNFTLKIRSTKLEDSAMYFCASTLARISQYFGPGTRLTVT.

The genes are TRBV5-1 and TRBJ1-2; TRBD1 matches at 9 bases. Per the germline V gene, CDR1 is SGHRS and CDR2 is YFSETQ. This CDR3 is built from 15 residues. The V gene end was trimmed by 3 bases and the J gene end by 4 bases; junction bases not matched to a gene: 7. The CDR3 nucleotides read TGCGCCAGCAGCTCCGGGACAGGGATTACCTATGGCTACACCTTC. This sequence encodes CASSSGTGITYGYTF. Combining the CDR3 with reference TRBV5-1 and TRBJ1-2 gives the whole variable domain KAGVTQTPRYLIKTRGQQVTLSCSPISGHRSVSWYQQTPGQGLQFLFEYFSETQRNKGNFPGRFSGRQFSNSRSEMNVSTLELGDSALYLCASSSGTGITYGYTFGSGTRLTVV.

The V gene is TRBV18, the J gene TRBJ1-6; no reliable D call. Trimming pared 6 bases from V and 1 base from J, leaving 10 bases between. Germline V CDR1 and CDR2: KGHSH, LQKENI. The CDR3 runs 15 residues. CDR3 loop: CASSREVSYNSPLHF. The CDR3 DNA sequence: TGTGCCAGCTCCCGAGAGGTTTCCTATAATTCACCCCTCCACTTT.

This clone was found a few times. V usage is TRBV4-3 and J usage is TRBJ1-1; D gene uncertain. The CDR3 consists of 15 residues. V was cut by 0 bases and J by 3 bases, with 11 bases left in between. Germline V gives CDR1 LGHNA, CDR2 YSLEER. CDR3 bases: TGCGCCAGCAGCCAAGAGGTAGAGGTTTACACTGAAGCTTTCTTT. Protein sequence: CASSQEVEVYTEAFF.

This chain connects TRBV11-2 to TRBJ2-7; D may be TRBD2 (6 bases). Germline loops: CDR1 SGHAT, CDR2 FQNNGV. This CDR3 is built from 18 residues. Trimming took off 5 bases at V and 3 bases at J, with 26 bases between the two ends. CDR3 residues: CASSPISRARGSSYEQYF. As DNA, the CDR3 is TGTGCCAGCAGCCCAATCTCCCGGGCCCGGGGGAGCAGCTACGAGCAGTACTTC. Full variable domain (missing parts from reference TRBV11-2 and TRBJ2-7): EAGVAQSPRYKIIEKRQSVAFWCNPISGHATLYWYQQILGQGPKLLIQFQNNGVVDDSQLPKDRFSAERLKGVDSTLKIQPAKLEDSAVYLCASSPISRARGSSYEQYFGPGTRLTVT.